Shown below are 14 T cell receptor beta chains from a single sample sequenced in a study of control samples from healthy donors and cancer patients. The assay was immunoSEQ multiplex PCR, and TCRdb's table has in-frame clones only and misses some. The sample includes 100,000 to 150,000 clones, 85% to 95% of them seen just once. Material for sequencing was PBMCs. These receptor sequences come from a man at least 80 years old with head and neck cancer.

The chain combines TRBV7-9 with TRBJ1-5; D is unclear. The V end was cut by 3 bases, the J end by 5 bases, with 8 bases between. The CDR3 runs to 13 residues. The germline gives CDR1 SEHNR, CDR2 FQNEAQ (reference sequence). This CDR3 is CASSFGSYQPQHF. The CDR3 coding sequence is TGTGCCAGCAGCTTCGGCTCATATCAGCCCCAGCATTTT.

The rearrangement uses TRBV6-5 and TRBJ1-4, with D tentatively TRBD1 (6 bases). Looked up from germline, CDR1 is MNHEY and CDR2 is SVGAGI. V lost 4 bases and J lost 12, with 21 bases in between. The CDR3 loop spans 15 amino acids. CDR3 in amino acids: CASSSPGGPRSELFF. The DNA of the CDR3 is TGTGCCAGCAGTTCCCCGGGGGGCCCCCGCTCGGAACTGTTTTTT.

This chain uses TRBV7-2 with TRBJ1-5, with D possibly being TRBD1 (6 bases). The CDR3 has 16 residues. CDR1 is SGHTA and CDR2 is FQGNSA in the germline V gene. The V gene lost 6 bases and the J gene lost 2 bases, with 17 bases spanning the gap. Written as DNA, the CDR3 is TGTGCCAGCAGGGCCTCGGCGGGACAAGGCAATCAGCCCCAGCATTTT. Translating gives CASRASAGQGNQPQHF.

Remarks on this clone: This sample also contains other DNA sequences that code for the same CDR3. The V gene is TRBV27, the J gene TRBJ2-7, with 7 bases lining up with TRBD1. This CDR3 contains 14 residues. The ends lost 0 bases at V and 4 bases at J; junction bases unmatched: 3. Germline V gives CDR1 MNHEY, CDR2 SMNVEV (reference sequence). The CDR3 DNA follows: TGTGCCAGCAGTTTATCGGCAGGGGGTTACGAGCAGTACTTC. Translation gives CASSLSAGGYEQYF.

The chain carries TRBV4-1 and TRBJ1-2, with 7 nucleotides matching TRBD1. V lost 0 bases to trimming and J lost 1 base; unmatched junction nucleotides: 5. Germline-derived CDR1 and CDR2 are MGHRA and YSYEKL. The CDR3 length is 16 residues. The CDR3 sequence is CASSQEQGQNNYGYTF. The CDR3 nucleotides read TGCGCCAGCAGCCAAGAACAGGGGCAAAATAACTATGGCTACACCTTC.

This chain links TRBV18 with TRBJ2-1; a possible D gene is TRBD2 (5 bases). The length of the CDR3 is 15 residues. The V gene lost 2 bases and the J gene lost 4 bases, with 12 bases spanning the gap. CDR1 is KGHSH, CDR2 LQKENI, per germline. CDR3 sequence reads: CASSPSGGIYNEQFF. The CDR3 DNA sequence: TGTGCCAGCTCACCAAGCGGCGGAATATACAATGAGCAGTTCTTC.

V is TRBV13 and J is TRBJ2-2; 7 bases are a match to TRBD1. CDR1 is PRHDT and CDR2 is FYEKMQ in the germline V gene (reference sequence). The V segment lost 2 bases and the J segment 7 bases; nucleotides outside the gene matches: 7. This CDR3 has 15 residues. In DNA, the CDR3 is TGTGCCAGCAGCTTAATAGGGGGCCGGGACGGGGAGCTGTTTTTT. Amino acid sequence: CASSLIGGRDGELFF.

The rearrangement links TRBV2 to TRBJ1-5, with D possibly matching TRBD1 (6 bases). Germline V gives CDR1 SNHLY, CDR2 FYNNEI. V lost 6 bases to trimming and J lost 12 bases, with 24 bases between them. CDR3 length: 15 residues. CDR3 nucleotide sequence: TGTGCCAGCAGCGACACTCGGGGGCCCGGGAGGGTCCAGCATTTT. Its protein is CASSDTRGPGRVQHF.

In nucleotides, the CDR3 is TGCGCCAGCAGCTTGTATGGGGGATCAAGAGAAAAACTGTTTTTT. It translates to CASSLYGGSREKLFF. The chain couples TRBV5-1 to TRBJ1-4, with a tentative D call TRBD1 (5 bases). Germline CDR1 is SGHRS and CDR2 is YFSETQ. Trimming pared 1 base from V and 8 bases from J, leaving 15 bases between. CDR3 length: 15 residues.

V usage is TRBV6-5 and J usage is TRBJ1-5; D is ambiguous. CDR1 and CDR2 from the germline V gene are MNHEY and SVGAGI. The CDR3 has 14 residues. The V gene lost 4 bases and the J gene lost 5 bases, with 12 bases spanning the gap. The CDR3: CASSFAWSDQPQHF. The CDR3 nucleotides are TGTGCCAGCAGTTTCGCCTGGAGCGATCAGCCCCAGCATTTT.

This chain links TRBV7-9 with TRBJ1-6; maybe TRBD1 (5 bases). This CDR3 contains 12 residues. CDR1 is SEHNR and CDR2 is FQNEAQ in the germline V gene (reference sequence). The V end was cut by 5 bases, the J end by 14 bases, with 13 bases between. The CDR3 spells CASSRWGLALHF. CDR3 coding DNA: TGTGCCAGCAGCCGGTGGGGACTGGCCCTCCACTTT.

The rearrangement uses TRBV18 and TRBJ2-2, with 10 nucleotides matching TRBD2. The CDR3 is made up of 17 amino acids. CDR1 is KGHSH, CDR2 LQKENI, per germline. Unmatched junction bases numbered 11, after V lost 3 bases and J lost 7 bases. CDR3 loop: CASSPEAGGLLGGELFF. The CDR3 DNA is TGTGCCAGCTCACCCGAAGCGGGAGGGCTTCTCGGCGGGGAGCTGTTTTTT.

The rearrangement uses TRBV5-1 and TRBJ2-1, with TRBD1 matching over 7 bases. CDR3 size: 13 residues. Per the germline V gene, CDR1 is SGHRS and CDR2 is YFSETQ. V was pared by 3 bases and J by 4 bases, with 1 base of the junction left unmatched. CDR3 residues: CASSWDSYNEQFF. As DNA, the CDR3 is TGCGCCAGCAGCTGGGACAGTTACAATGAGCAGTTCTTC.

The CDR3 sequence is CASSPYLRDRDPLLAVFSYNEQFF. The CDR3 nucleotides are TGTGCCAGCAGCCCGTATCTAAGGGACAGAGATCCTTTACTAGCGGTATTTTCCTACAATGAGCAGTTCTTC. V and J are TRBV7-8 and TRBJ2-1; maybe TRBD2 (8 bases). The CDR3 is made up of 24 amino acids. Between the trimmed V and J ends, which lost 5 bases and 1 base, there was a span of 39 bases. From germline, CDR1 is SGHVS and CDR2 FQNEAQ.